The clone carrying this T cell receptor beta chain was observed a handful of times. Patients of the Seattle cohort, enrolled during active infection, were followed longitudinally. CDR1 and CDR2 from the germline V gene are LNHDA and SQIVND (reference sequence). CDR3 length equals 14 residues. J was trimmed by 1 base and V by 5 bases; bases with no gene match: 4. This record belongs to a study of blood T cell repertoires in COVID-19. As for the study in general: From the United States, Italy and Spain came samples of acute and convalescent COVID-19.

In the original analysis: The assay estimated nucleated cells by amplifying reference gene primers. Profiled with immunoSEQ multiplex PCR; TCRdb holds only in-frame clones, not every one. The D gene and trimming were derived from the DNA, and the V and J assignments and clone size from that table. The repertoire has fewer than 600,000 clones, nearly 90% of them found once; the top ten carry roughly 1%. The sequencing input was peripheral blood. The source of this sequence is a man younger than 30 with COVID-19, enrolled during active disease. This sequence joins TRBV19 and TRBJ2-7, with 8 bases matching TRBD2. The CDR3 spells CASSSTSGSYEQYF. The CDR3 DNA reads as TGTGCCAGTAGTTCTACTAGCGGATCCTACGAGCAGTACTTC.